A single sample is the source of the 14 T cell receptor beta chains below, sequenced in a study of blood T cell repertoires in COVID-19. Profiled with immunoSEQ multiplex PCR; TCRdb holds only in-frame clones, not every one. Of about 360,000 clones in the sample, around 87% were seen once. The source material was PBMCs or T cells enriched from blood (not recorded which). The receptor source for this set is a man under 40 who had recovered from COVID-19.

This clone was recorded once. The CDR3 region has the DNA TGTGCCAGCAGTGAAGAGTCAGCTAACTATGGCTACACCTTC. This gives the protein CASSEESANYGYTF. The chain employs TRBV2 and TRBJ1-2; D remains unclear. V was clipped by 1 base and J by 0 bases, with 6 bases between them. The CDR3 length is 14 residues. The germline CDR1 and CDR2 sequences are SNHLY and FYNNEI.

CDR3 nucleotides: TGTGCCAGCACCTTCGACAGGGAGTTACATGGCTACACCTTC. This sequence encodes CASTFDRELHGYTF. The genes are TRBV5-4 and TRBJ1-2; 7 nucleotides agree with TRBD1. Per germline, CDR1 SGHNT and CDR2 YYREEE (reference sequence). This CDR3 spans 14 amino acids. The V segment lost 6 bases and the J segment 6 bases; nucleotides outside the gene matches: 11.

V and J are TRBV25-1 and TRBJ2-7, with D possibly matching TRBD2 (5 bases). V was trimmed by 8 bases and J by 5 bases, leaving 10 bases between them. Germline V lookup: CDR1 MGHDK, CDR2 SYGVNS. This CDR3 is 11 amino acids long. In DNA, the CDR3 is TGTGCCAGCGAGAGGGCCCACGAGCAGTACTTC. This encodes CASERAHEQYF.

The table lists this clone with a count of one. The gene calls are TRBV7-8 and TRBJ1-2; 7 bases map to TRBD1. The CDR3 sequence is 14 residues long. The trim removed 5 bases at V and 4 bases at J, leaving 7 bases unmatched. Per germline, CDR1 SGHVS and CDR2 FQNEAQ. This CDR3 is CASSAVDRAYGYTF. DNA for the CDR3: TGTGCCAGCAGCGCAGTCGACAGGGCCTATGGCTACACCTTC.

The V gene is TRBV3-1 (or the pseudogene TRBV3-2), the J gene TRBJ1-6, with D tentatively TRBD1 (5 bases). CDR1 is LGHDT and CDR2 is YNNKEL in the germline V gene (reference sequence). Trimming took off 3 bases at V and 8 bases at J, with 11 bases between the two ends. CDR3 length: 14 residues. Here the CDR3 DNA reads TGTGCCAGCAGCCACCGATTAGGGGATTCACCCCTCCACTTT. Protein: CASSHRLGDSPLHF.

The V gene is TRBV11-2, the J gene TRBJ1-4; D uncertain. Germline V CDR1 and CDR2: SGHAT, FQNNGV. The CDR3 has 15 residues. V lost 3 bases, J lost 0 bases, and 8 bases lay in between. The CDR3, as DNA: TGTGCCAGCAGCTTCTCAGAGGCAACTAATGAAAAACTGTTTTTT. Translating gives CASSFSEATNEKLFF.

The rearrangement links TRBV5-5 to TRBJ1-1; D is perhaps TRBD1 (6 bases). CDR3 size: 20 residues. Germline lookup yields CDR1 SGHKS and CDR2 YYEKEE (reference sequence). V was cut by 0 bases and J by 1 base, with 25 bases left in between. CDR3: CASSLEAGRGAGATNTEAFF. The CDR3 DNA is TGTGCCAGCAGCTTGGAAGCGGGAAGGGGCGCAGGGGCCACGAACACTGAAGCTTTCTTT.

The rearrangement links TRBV5-8 to TRBJ2-1; D gene ambiguous. V was shortened by 5 bases and J by 0 bases, with 12 bases between the two germline ends. This CDR3 has 15 residues. From germline, CDR1 is SGHTS and CDR2 YDEGEE. The CDR3 bases are TGTGCCAGCAGTCTGACTCTAAGCTCCTACAATGAGCAGTTCTTC. This codes for CASSLTLSSYNEQFF.

The CDR3: CAWSRYGPVYGYTF. The DNA for the CDR3 is TGTGCCTGGAGTCGCTATGGGCCAGTCTATGGCTACACCTTC. The chain joins TRBV30 to TRBJ1-2; no clear D. The CDR3 has 14 amino acids. CDR1 is GTSNPN and CDR2 is SVGIG in the germline V gene (reference sequence). V shed 2 bases and J shed 4 bases, with 14 bases lying between them.

The V gene is TRBV7-9, the J gene TRBJ2-1; 12 bases map to TRBD2. This CDR3 has 16 residues. Germline loops: CDR1 SEHNR, CDR2 FQNEAQ (reference sequence). J lost 4 bases, V lost 5 bases, and 6 bases had no gene match. The CDR3, as DNA: TGTGCCAGCAGCGCCCAGACTAGCGGGGGTTACAATGAGCAGTTCTTC. Translating it yields CASSAQTSGGYNEQFF.

The chain carries TRBV21-1 and TRBJ2-5; the table's TRBD1 call for D was not verified on the DNA. TRBV21-1 has pseudogene status. The CDR3 length is 16 residues. CDR3 amino acids: CASSKRARDNKETQYF. The CDR3 DNA reads TGTGCCAGCAGCAAAAGGGCCCGGGACAACAAAGAGACCCAGTACTTC.

The chain is built from TRBV19 and TRBJ1-2; D not resolved. CDR1 is LNHDA, CDR2 SQIVND, per germline (reference sequence). Trimming removed 6 bases at V and 2 bases at J, with 10 bases between. The CDR3 consists of 13 residues. The CDR3 DNA reads TGTGCCAGTAGCCCCGAGGGAAACTATGGCTACACCTTC. It yields the protein CASSPEGNYGYTF.

The chain couples TRBV6-5 to TRBJ1-6; weak D call: TRBD1 (6 bases). Trimming left V 0 bases short and J 7 bases short, with 10 bases between. Germline V gives CDR1 MNHEY, CDR2 SVGAGI. The CDR3 has 15 residues. The CDR3 loop is CASSYSHRVNSPLHF. The CDR3 bases are TGTGCCAGCAGTTACTCGCACAGGGTAAATTCACCCCTCCACTTT.

Turning to this clone: The same CDR3 also results from other DNA sequences found in this sample. The chain carries TRBV9 and TRBJ1-2; D is uncertain. The CDR3 has 13 amino acids. Trimming took 3 bases from V and 8 from J, leaving 14 bases between them. Germline V gene lookup returns CDR1 SGDLS and CDR2 YYNGEE. CDR3 sequence reads: CASSAPPGYGYTF. CDR3 in DNA: TGTGCCAGCAGCGCTCCCCCGGGATACGGCTACACCTTC.